One and the same sample provided the 32 T cell receptor beta chains below, sequenced in a study of cytomegalovirus exposure and HLA in healthy donors. 13 Jbeta primers and 60 Vbeta primers were used for the PCR. Libraries were prepared by immunoSEQ multiplex PCR; TCRdb keeps only in-frame clonotypes and omits some of them. The sample includes roughly 180,000 clones, roughly a tenth of them seen just once. Material: PBMCs. The receptors were gathered from a woman under 40 in good health and CMV-seropositive.

This clone was seen a few times. This chain joins TRBV23-1 and TRBJ2-1, with 12 positions matching TRBD2. TRBV23-1 is an ORF, with its function uncertain. Germline trimming cut 0 bases from V and 1 base from J; bases unmatched to any gene: 4. This CDR3 is built from 18 residues. CDR3 loop: CASSQSVTSGRSYNEQFF. In nucleotides, the CDR3 is TGCGCCAGCAGTCAATCTGTAACTAGCGGGAGGTCCTACAATGAGCAGTTCTTC.

The chain links TRBV5-6 to TRBJ2-2, with 7 bases lining up with TRBD1. The V and J ends lost 0 bases and 1 base, in that order; junction bases with no gene match: 0. This CDR3 has 15 residues. Germline CDR1 is SGHDT and CDR2 is YYEEEE. DNA for the CDR3: TGTGCCAGCAGCTTGGCAGGGGGGAACACCGGGGAGCTGTTTTTT. Residues: CASSLAGGNTGELFF.

This chain joins TRBV6-6 and TRBJ2-1; TRBD2 might be the D (6 bases). The CDR3 runs 15 residues. Trimming removed 7 bases from V and 7 bases from J, with 20 bases in between. Germline values: CDR1 MNHNY, CDR2 SVGAGI (reference sequence). CDR3 loop: CASMEGALYWNEQFF. The CDR3 DNA reads TGTGCCAGCATGGAGGGAGCCCTCTATTGGAATGAGCAGTTCTTC.

The V call is TRBV10-1, the J call TRBJ2-1, with D possibly being TRBD1 (5 bases). CDR3 length: 16 amino acids. Germline V gene lookup returns CDR1 WNHNN and CDR2 SYGVQD (reference sequence). V was pared by 3 bases and J by 3 bases, with 15 bases between. The CDR3: CASSESLAGNYNEQFF. The CDR3 DNA is TGCGCCAGCAGTGAATCGTTGGCAGGGAACTACAATGAGCAGTTCTTC.

V and J are TRBV6-6 and TRBJ2-1; D might be TRBD2 (6 bases). V gave up 10 bases and J gave up 7 bases, with 26 bases separating them. This CDR3 comprises 16 residues. Germline CDR1 MNHNY, CDR2 SVGAGI (reference sequence). Here the CDR3 DNA reads TGTGCCACCCAAGGTCGGGCGGGAACTTCCCGGAATGAGCAGTTCTTC. It encodes CATQGRAGTSRNEQFF.

Only a few counts were recorded for this clone. As DNA, the CDR3 is TGTGCCTGGAGTGTAGGCGGGAGTTACGAGCAGTACTTC. Translated, it gives CAWSVGGSYEQYF. This chain connects TRBV30 to TRBJ2-7, with TRBD2 identical over 7 bases. The CDR3 loop spans 13 amino acids. Germline CDR1 and CDR2: GTSNPN and SVGIG (reference sequence). After removal of 0 bases from V and 4 bases from J, the junction contained 3 bases not matched to a gene.

The chain is built from TRBV7-8 and TRBJ1-1, with 7 bases lining up with TRBD1. The CDR3 extends over 16 amino acids. Losses at the gene ends were 2 bases for V and 6 bases for J; bases not matched to a gene: 12. Germline V lookup: CDR1 SGHVS, CDR2 FQNEAQ. The CDR3 sequence is CASSLTNQGVFSEAFF. The DNA of the CDR3 is TGTGCCAGCAGCTTAACTAATCAGGGGGTGTTCTCTGAAGCTTTCTTT.

V and J are TRBV11-3 and TRBJ2-1; 8 bases match TRBD2. Germline CDR1 and CDR2: SGHNT and YENEEA. Trimming removed 5 bases from V and 1 base from J; junction bases left unmatched: 4. The CDR3 has 15 residues. CDR3 sequence: CASSPSGSSYNEQFF. The CDR3 DNA reads TGTGCCAGCAGCCCAAGCGGGAGTTCCTACAATGAGCAGTTCTTC.

This clone was counted a few times. The chain joins TRBV11-2 to TRBJ2-1, with 7 bases matching TRBD2. Germline CDR1 and CDR2: SGHAT and FQNNGV. The CDR3 loop spans 19 amino acids. Losses at the gene ends were 2 bases for V and 7 bases for J; bases not matched to a gene: 20. The DNA of the CDR3 is TGTGCCAGCAGCTTAACCATGCCGGGTCGGGCGGGAGAAATAAATGAGCAGTTCTTC. Its protein is CASSLTMPGRAGEINEQFF.

In its sample, this clone was seen a few times. The chain links TRBV5-6 to TRBJ2-1; D is unclear. Per germline, CDR1 SGHDT and CDR2 YYEEEE. With 0 bases removed from V and 2 bases from J, the gap between germline ends came to 12 bases. The CDR3 sequence is 16 residues long. CDR3 residues: CASSLDIYSTYNEQFF. The CDR3 region has the DNA TGTGCCAGCAGCTTGGACATTTACAGTACCTACAATGAGCAGTTCTTC.

This clone has only a few counts. The J gene is TRBJ2-7, the V gene TRBV11-2, with 7 nucleotides matching TRBD2. CDR3 size: 16 residues. In germline, CDR1 is SGHAT, CDR2 FQNNGV. Germline trimming cut 7 bases from V and 3 bases from J; bases unmatched to any gene: 15. The CDR3 here is CASTAPRTRVLYEQYF. In DNA form, the CDR3 reads TGTGCCAGCACGGCGCCTCGGACTAGGGTCCTCTACGAGCAGTACTTC.

V usage is TRBV5-1 and J usage is TRBJ2-1; 10 bases align to TRBD2. This CDR3 contains 15 residues. Germline CDR1 reads SGHRS; CDR2 reads YFSETQ. The V segment lost 3 bases and the J segment 6 bases; nucleotides outside the gene matches: 6. The CDR3: CASSSTTSGANEQFF. In DNA form, the CDR3 reads TGCGCCAGCAGCTCCACCACTAGCGGGGCCAATGAGCAGTTCTTC.

This clone was found a few times. In DNA form, the CDR3 reads TGCGCCAGCAGTCATCCCTCGGGACAGGGGGAAGATACGCAGTATTTT. Amino acids: CASSHPSGQGEDTQYF. The rearrangement joins TRBV10-1 to TRBJ2-3, with 11 bases lining up with TRBD1. CDR1 is WNHNN, CDR2 SYGVQD, per germline (reference sequence). CDR3 length: 16 amino acids. Trimming removed 5 bases from V and 5 bases from J; junction bases left unmatched: 9.

This clone was counted only a few times. This sequence joins TRBV5-1 and TRBJ2-1, with D tentatively TRBD2 (5 bases). Germline CDR1 SGHRS, CDR2 YFSETQ. The CDR3 is made up of 12 amino acids. Deletions cut 4 bases from V and 5 bases from J, with 7 bases between. CDR3 region: CASSPGNNEQFF. In nucleotides, the CDR3 is TGCGCCAGCAGCCCGGGAAACAATGAGCAGTTCTTC.

This sequence joins TRBV10-3 and TRBJ2-5; 7 positions match TRBD2. Trimming at V came to 6 bases and at J to 5 bases, leaving 15 bases not matched to a gene. Germline V gene sequence: CDR1 ENHRY, CDR2 SYGVKD. The CDR3 runs to 16 residues. The CDR3 DNA follows: TGTGCCATCAGGGGGGGGAGCGGGCCCGGTGGGGAGACCCAGTACTTC. Translation gives CAIRGGSGPGGETQYF.

There are a few counts of this clone. The chain joins TRBV5-4 to TRBJ2-2; TRBD2 matches at 11 bases. Trimming removed 2 bases from V and 3 bases from J; junction bases left unmatched: 6. This CDR3 has 17 residues. CDR1 is SGHNT, CDR2 YYREEE, per germline (reference sequence). The CDR3 loop reads CASSLGGTSGHTGELFF. The CDR3 coding sequence is TGTGCCAGCAGCTTAGGTGGGACTAGCGGACACACCGGGGAGCTGTTTTTT.

The chain couples TRBV7-9 to TRBJ2-1; D possibly corresponds to TRBD2 (5 bases). The ends were cut back, 5 bases at V and 15 bases at J, with 17 bases in the middle. The V gene's germline CDR1 is SEHNR and CDR2 FQNEAQ (reference sequence). The CDR3 length is 12 residues. This chain's CDR3 is CASSVDYEQWFF. CDR3 in DNA: TGTGCCAGCAGCGTAGACTACGAGCAGTGGTTCTTC.

This sequence joins TRBV4-1 and TRBJ1-2, with D possibly being TRBD1 (5 bases). Germline V lookup: CDR1 MGHRA, CDR2 YSYEKL. Trimming stripped 0 bases from V and 8 bases from J, with 16 bases between. This CDR3 is 15 amino acids long. The CDR3 loop is CASSQDLRGERGYTF. CDR3 DNA: TGCGCCAGCAGCCAAGATCTAAGGGGTGAGAGGGGCTACACCTTC.

This clone was counted a few times. The CDR3 coding sequence is TGTGCCAGCAGCCGGACTGAGATGAACACTGAAGCTTTCTTT. Translated, it gives CASSRTEMNTEAFF. V usage is TRBV5-4 and J usage is TRBJ1-1; D is undetermined. V lost 4 bases, J lost 0 bases, and 10 bases lay in between. Germline assignment: CDR1 SGHNT and CDR2 YYREEE (reference sequence). There are 14 residues in the CDR3.

The V call is TRBV28, the J call TRBJ1-2; 8 bases match TRBD1. V dropped 6 bases and J dropped 6; count of bases not matched to a gene: 3. Germline values: CDR1 MDHEN, CDR2 SYDVKM. The CDR3 consists of 12 residues. CDR3 in amino acids: CASSRGQNGYTF. CDR3 coding DNA: TGTGCCAGCAGCAGGGGGCAAAATGGCTACACCTTC.

This clone was detected only a few times. The rearrangement links TRBV5-1 to TRBJ1-4; possible D gene TRBD1, 5 bases. Trimming took 3 bases from V and 6 from J, leaving 15 bases between them. This CDR3 contains 15 residues. Germline loops: CDR1 SGHRS, CDR2 YFSETQ. The CDR3 region has the DNA TGCGCCAGCAGCTCCGTTGGGGGGGTGGATGAAAAACTGTTTTTT. This gives the protein CASSSVGGVDEKLFF.

The rearrangement links TRBV6-6 to TRBJ2-4, with D maybe TRBD1 (5 bases). The CDR3 contains 13 residues. Looked up from germline, CDR1 is MNHNY and CDR2 is SVGAGI (reference sequence). V was pared by 2 bases and J by 8 bases, with 10 bases between. CDR3 in amino acids: CASSYPPGYIQYF. The CDR3 DNA reads as TGTGCCAGCAGTTACCCCCCAGGGTACATTCAGTACTTC.

This chain uses TRBV27 with TRBJ2-6; D ambiguous. The germline CDR1 and CDR2 sequences are MNHEY and SMNVEV (reference sequence). The CDR3 is 15 residues long. Between the trimmed V and J ends, which lost 6 bases and 0 bases, there was a span of 9 bases. CDR3 coding DNA: TGTGCCAGCAGACGGAGCGTCTCTGGGGCCAACGTCCTGACTTTC. Residues: CASRRSVSGANVLTF.

The V call is TRBV15, the J call TRBJ1-5; D gene unclear. Trimming cost V 6 bases and J 7 bases, with 13 bases left between them. Germline V lookup: CDR1 LNHNV, CDR2 YYDKDF (reference sequence). The CDR3 runs 13 residues. The CDR3 region is CATSPGGSQPQHF. CDR3 bases: TGTGCCACCAGTCCAGGTGGGAGCCAGCCCCAGCATTTT. Full variable domain (missing parts from reference TRBV15 and TRBJ1-5): DAMVIQNPRYQVTQFGKPVTLSCSQTLNHNVMYWYQQKSSQAPKLLFHYYDKDFNNEADTPDNFQSRRPNTSFCFLDIRSPGLGDTAMYLCATSPGGSQPQHFGDGTRLSIL.

This rearrangement joins TRBV12-5 to TRBJ1-1; D gene uncertain. Deletions cut 3 bases from V and 4 bases from J, with 9 bases between. In germline, CDR1 is LGHNT, CDR2 FRNRAP. The length of the CDR3 is 13 residues. The CDR3 reads CASGLLAGTEAFF. Written as DNA, the CDR3 is TGTGCTAGTGGTTTATTGGCGGGCACTGAAGCTTTCTTT.

The CDR3 region has the DNA TGTGCCAGTAGTATAGCGGGACAGGGGCTCTACGAGCAGTACTTC. The encoded protein is CASSIAGQGLYEQYF. The chain links TRBV19 to TRBJ2-7; 10 bases map to TRBD1. CDR1 is LNHDA, CDR2 SQIVND, per germline (reference sequence). The CDR3 loop spans 15 amino acids. V lost 1 base and J lost 3; bases outside the gene matches: 3. The variable domain in full, completed from reference TRBV19 and TRBJ2-7, reads DGGITQSPKYLFRKEGQNVTLSCEQNLNHDAMYWYRQDPGQGLRLIYYSQIVNDFQKGDIAEGYSVSREKKESFPLTVTSAQKNPTAFYLCASSIAGQGLYEQYFGPGTRLTVT.

This clone was seen more than once but under ten times. CDR3 bases: TGTGCCAGCAGACTTACTAGCGGGATGGGAGAGACCCAGTACTTC. Its translation is CASRLTSGMGETQYF. The V gene is TRBV2, the J gene TRBJ2-5; 10 bases agree with TRBD2. The V segment lost 6 bases and the J segment 4 bases; nucleotides outside the gene matches: 8. Per the germline V gene, CDR1 is SNHLY and CDR2 is FYNNEI. The CDR3 length is 15 residues.

Only a few counts were recorded for this clone. The genes are TRBV18 and TRBJ1-4, with D tentatively TRBD1 (6 bases). Germline assignment: CDR1 KGHSH and CDR2 LQKENI. The V gene lost 0 bases and the J gene lost 6 bases, with 14 bases spanning the gap. There are 16 residues in the CDR3. The CDR3 sequence is CASSPPRNRVDEKLFF. In nucleotides, the CDR3 is TGTGCCAGCTCACCACCGCGGAACAGGGTCGATGAAAAACTGTTTTTT.

V usage is TRBV29-1 and J usage is TRBJ2-3, with 10 bases matching TRBD1. The CDR3 is 13 residues long. V lost 3 bases, J lost 10 bases, and 7 bases stayed unmatched. In germline, CDR1 is SQVTM, CDR2 ANQGSEA. In DNA form, the CDR3 reads TGCAGCGTTGAGGGGACAGGGGATTCGGCGCAGTATTTT. Translated, it gives CSVEGTGDSAQYF.

This chain uses TRBV9 with TRBJ2-1; D is possibly TRBD2 (6 bases). Germline lookup yields CDR1 SGDLS and CDR2 YYNGEE. V lost 0 bases to trimming and J lost 3 bases, with 16 bases between them. The CDR3 runs to 17 residues. The CDR3 DNA follows: TGTGCCAGCAGCGTAGCTCGGGCGGGGAGAGACTACAATGAGCAGTTCTTC. Residues: CASSVARAGRDYNEQFF.

The rearrangement links TRBV10-2 to TRBJ1-1, with D perhaps matching TRBD1 (5 bases). Germline V gene sequence: CDR1 WSHSY, CDR2 SAAADI. With 6 bases removed from V and 3 bases from J, the gap between germline ends came to 17 bases. The CDR3 has 15 amino acids. CDR3 in amino acids: CASRVGRGMDTEAFF. The CDR3, as DNA: TGCGCCAGCAGAGTGGGGCGGGGCATGGACACTGAAGCTTTCTTT.

The V call is TRBV7-9, the J call TRBJ2-3, with TRBD2 as a possible D gene (6 bases). The V gene's germline CDR1 is SEHNR and CDR2 FQNEAQ (reference sequence). This CDR3 region has 13 residues. The V gene lost 7 bases and the J gene lost 6 bases, with 14 bases spanning the gap. CDR3 in amino acids: CASTPRRVDTQYF. The DNA for the CDR3 is TGTGCCAGCACCCCGAGGAGGGTTGATACGCAGTATTTT.